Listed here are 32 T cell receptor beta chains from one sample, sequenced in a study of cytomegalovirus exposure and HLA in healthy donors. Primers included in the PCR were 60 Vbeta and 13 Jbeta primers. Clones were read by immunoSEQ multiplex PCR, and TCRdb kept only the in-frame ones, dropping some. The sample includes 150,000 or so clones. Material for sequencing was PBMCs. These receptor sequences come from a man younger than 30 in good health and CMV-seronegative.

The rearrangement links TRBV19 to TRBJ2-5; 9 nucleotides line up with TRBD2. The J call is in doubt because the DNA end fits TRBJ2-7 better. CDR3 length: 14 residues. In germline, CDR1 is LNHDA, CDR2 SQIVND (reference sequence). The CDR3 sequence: CASSILAGRGEQYF. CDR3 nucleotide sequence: TGTGCCAGTAGTATTCTAGCGGGACGAGGCGAGCAGTACTTC.

Written as DNA, the CDR3 is TGCGCCAGCAGCTTGTTCAGGGGGATCAATGAGCAGTTCTTC. Translating gives CASSLFRGINEQFF. This chain joins TRBV5-1 and TRBJ2-1; 7 bases line up with TRBD1. With V trimmed by 1 base and J by 6 bases, 4 bases remained unmatched. This CDR3 has 14 amino acids. Germline-derived CDR1 and CDR2 are SGHRS and YFSETQ.

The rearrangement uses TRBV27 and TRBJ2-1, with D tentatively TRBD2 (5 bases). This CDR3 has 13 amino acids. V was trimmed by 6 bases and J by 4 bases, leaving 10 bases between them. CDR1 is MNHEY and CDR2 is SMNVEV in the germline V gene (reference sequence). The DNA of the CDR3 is TGTGCCAGCAGAGAAACTAGATACAATGAGCAGTTCTTC. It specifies CASRETRYNEQFF.

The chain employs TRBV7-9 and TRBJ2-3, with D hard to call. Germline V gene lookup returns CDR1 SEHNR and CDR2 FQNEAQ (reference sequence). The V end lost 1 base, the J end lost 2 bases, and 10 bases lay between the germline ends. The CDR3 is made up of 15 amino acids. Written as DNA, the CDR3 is TGTGCCAGCAGCTTAGGTCCCTCACTCACAGATACGCAGTATTTT. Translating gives CASSLGPSLTDTQYF.

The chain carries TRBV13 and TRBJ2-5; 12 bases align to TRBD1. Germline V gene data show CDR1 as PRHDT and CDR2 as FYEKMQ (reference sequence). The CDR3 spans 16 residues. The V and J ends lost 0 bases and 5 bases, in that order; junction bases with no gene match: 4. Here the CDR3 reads CASSLGLGQGAETQYF. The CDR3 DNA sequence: TGTGCCAGCAGCTTAGGCCTGGGACAGGGGGCGGAGACCCAGTACTTC.

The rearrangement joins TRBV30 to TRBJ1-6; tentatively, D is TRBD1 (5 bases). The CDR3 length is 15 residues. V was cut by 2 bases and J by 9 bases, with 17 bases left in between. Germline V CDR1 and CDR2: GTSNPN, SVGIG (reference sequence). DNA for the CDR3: TGTGCCTGGAGTCCAAAGGAGGGAGACAGTTCACCCCTCCACTTT. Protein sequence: CAWSPKEGDSSPLHF.

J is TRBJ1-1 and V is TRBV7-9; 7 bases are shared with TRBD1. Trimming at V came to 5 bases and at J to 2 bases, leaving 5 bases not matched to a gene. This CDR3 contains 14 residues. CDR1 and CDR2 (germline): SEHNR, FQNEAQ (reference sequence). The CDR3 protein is CASSPWDSNTEAFF. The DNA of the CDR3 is TGTGCCAGCAGCCCATGGGACAGCAACACTGAAGCTTTCTTT.

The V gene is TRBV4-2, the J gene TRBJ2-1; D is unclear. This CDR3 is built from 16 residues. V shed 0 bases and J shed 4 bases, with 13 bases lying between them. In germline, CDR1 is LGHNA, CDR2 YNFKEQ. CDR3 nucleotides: TGTGCCAGCAGCCAAGATATCGCGGCAGATTACAATGAGCAGTTCTTC. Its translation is CASSQDIAADYNEQFF.

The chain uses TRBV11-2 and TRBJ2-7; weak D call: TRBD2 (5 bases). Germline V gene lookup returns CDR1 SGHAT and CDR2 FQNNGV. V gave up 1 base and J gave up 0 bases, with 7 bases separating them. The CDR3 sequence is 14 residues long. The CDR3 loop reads CASSLAGSSYEQYF. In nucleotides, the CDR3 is TGTGCCAGCAGCTTAGCGGGAAGCTCCTACGAGCAGTACTTC.

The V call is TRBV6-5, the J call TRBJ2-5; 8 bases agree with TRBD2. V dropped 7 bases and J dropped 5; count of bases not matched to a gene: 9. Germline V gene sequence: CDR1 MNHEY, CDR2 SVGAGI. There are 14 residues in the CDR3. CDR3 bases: TGTGCCAGCACAAAACAGCGGGGGACGGAGACCCAGTACTTC. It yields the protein CASTKQRGTETQYF.

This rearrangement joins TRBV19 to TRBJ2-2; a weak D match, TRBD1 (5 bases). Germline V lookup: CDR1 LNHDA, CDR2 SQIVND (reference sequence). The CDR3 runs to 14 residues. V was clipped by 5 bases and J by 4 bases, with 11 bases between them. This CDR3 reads CASSLRQGTGELFF. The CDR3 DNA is TGTGCCAGTAGTCTCAGGCAGGGCACCGGGGAGCTGTTTTTT.

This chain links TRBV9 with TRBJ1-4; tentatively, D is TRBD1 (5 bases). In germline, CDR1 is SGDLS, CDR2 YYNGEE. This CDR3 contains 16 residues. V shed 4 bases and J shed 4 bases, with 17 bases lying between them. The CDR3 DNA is TGTGCCAGCAGCTCTCCCATTACAGGCGGTAATGAAAAACTGTTTTTT. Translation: CASSSPITGGNEKLFF. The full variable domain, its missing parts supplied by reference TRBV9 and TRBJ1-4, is DSGVTQTPKHLITATGQRVTLRCSPRSGDLSVYWYQQSLDQGLQFLIQYYNGEERAKGNILERFSAQQFPDLHSELNLSSLELGDSALYFCASSSPITGGNEKLFFGSGTQLSVL.

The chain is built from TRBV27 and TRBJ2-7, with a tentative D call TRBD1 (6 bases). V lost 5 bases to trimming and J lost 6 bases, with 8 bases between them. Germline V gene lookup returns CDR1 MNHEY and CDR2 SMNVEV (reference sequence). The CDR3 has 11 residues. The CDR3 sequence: CASSTGSEQYF. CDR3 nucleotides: TGTGCCAGCAGTACAGGGTCCGAGCAGTACTTC.

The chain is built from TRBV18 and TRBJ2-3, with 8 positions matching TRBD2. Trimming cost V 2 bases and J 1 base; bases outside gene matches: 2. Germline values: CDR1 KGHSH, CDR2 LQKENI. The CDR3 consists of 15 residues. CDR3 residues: CASSPGRGGTDTQYF. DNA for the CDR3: TGTGCCAGCTCACCAGGGCGGGGGGGCACAGATACGCAGTATTTT.

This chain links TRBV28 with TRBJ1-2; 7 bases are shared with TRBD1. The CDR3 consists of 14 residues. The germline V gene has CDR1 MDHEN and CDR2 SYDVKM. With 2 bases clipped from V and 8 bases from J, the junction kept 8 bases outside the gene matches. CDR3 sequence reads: CASSLGQGGGGYTF. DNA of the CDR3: TGTGCCAGCAGTTTAGGGCAGGGGGGAGGAGGCTACACCTTC.

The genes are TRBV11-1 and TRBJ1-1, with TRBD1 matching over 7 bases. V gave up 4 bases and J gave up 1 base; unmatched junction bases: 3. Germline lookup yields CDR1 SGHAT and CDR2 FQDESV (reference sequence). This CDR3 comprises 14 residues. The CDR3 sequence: CASSSGQKNTEAFF. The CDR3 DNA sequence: TGTGCCAGCAGCTCGGGACAGAAGAACACTGAAGCTTTCTTT. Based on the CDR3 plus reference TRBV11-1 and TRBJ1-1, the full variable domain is EAEVAQSPRYKITEKSQAVAFWCDPISGHATLYWYRQILGQGPELLVQFQDESVVDDSQLPKDRFSAERLKGVDSTLKIQPAELGDSAMYLCASSSGQKNTEAFFGQGTRLTVV.

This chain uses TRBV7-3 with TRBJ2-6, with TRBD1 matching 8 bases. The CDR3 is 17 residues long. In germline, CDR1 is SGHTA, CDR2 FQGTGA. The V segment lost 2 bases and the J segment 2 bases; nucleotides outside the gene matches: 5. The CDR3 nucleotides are TGTGCCAGCAGCTTAGGACAGGGAAGGGCTGGGGCCAACGTCCTGACTTTC. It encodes CASSLGQGRAGANVLTF.

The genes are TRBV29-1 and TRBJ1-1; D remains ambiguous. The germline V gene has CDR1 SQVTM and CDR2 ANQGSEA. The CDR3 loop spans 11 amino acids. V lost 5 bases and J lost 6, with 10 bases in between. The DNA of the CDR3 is TGCAGCGTTATGGTCGGTGCTGAAGCTTTCTTT. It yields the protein CSVMVGAEAFF.

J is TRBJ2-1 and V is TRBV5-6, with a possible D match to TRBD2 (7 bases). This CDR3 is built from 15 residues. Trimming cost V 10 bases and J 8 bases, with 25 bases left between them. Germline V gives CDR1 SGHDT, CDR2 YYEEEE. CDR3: CAHSNGGRGEDEQFF. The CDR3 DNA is TGTGCCCACTCGAATGGGGGCCGGGGGGAGGATGAGCAGTTCTTC.

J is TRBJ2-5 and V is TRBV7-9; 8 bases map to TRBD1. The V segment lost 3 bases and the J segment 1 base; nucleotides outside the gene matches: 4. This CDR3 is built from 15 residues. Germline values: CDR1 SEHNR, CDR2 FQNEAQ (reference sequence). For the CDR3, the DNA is TGTGCCAGCAGCTTCCCGGGACAGGCCCAAGAGACCCAGTACTTC. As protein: CASSFPGQAQETQYF.

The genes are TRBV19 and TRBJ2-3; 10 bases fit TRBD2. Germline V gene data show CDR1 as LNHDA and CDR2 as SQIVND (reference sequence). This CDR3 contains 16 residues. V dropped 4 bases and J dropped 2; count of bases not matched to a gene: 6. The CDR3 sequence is CASSSLLAGPTDTQYF. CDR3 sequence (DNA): TGTGCCAGTAGTAGTTTACTAGCGGGGCCCACAGATACGCAGTATTTT.

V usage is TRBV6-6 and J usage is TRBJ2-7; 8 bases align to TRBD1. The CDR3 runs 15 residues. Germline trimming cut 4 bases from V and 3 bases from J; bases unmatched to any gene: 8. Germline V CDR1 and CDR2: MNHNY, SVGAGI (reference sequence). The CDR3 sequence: CASSSTGTGGYEQYF. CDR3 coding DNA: TGTGCCAGCAGTTCGACAGGTACAGGGGGCTACGAGCAGTACTTC.

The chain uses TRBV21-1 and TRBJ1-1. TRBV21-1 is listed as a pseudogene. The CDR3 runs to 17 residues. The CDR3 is CASTGTSGGGRNTEAFF. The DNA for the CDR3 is TGTGCCAGCACCGGCACTAGCGGGGGAGGGAGGAACACTGAAGCTTTCTTT.

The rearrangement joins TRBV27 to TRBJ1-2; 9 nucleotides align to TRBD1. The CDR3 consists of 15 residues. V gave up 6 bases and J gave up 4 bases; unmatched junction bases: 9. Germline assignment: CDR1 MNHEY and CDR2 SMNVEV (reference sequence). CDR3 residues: CASSLSGTGSYGYTF. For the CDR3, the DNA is TGTGCCAGCAGCCTATCAGGGACAGGGTCCTATGGCTACACCTTC.

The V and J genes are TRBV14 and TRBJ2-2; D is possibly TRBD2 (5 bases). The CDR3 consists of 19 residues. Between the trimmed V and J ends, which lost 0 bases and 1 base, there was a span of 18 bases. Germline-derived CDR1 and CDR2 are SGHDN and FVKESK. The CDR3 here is CASSQDLRSGWRNTGELFF. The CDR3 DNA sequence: TGTGCCAGCAGCCAAGATCTTAGAAGCGGTTGGCGGAACACCGGGGAGCTGTTTTTT.

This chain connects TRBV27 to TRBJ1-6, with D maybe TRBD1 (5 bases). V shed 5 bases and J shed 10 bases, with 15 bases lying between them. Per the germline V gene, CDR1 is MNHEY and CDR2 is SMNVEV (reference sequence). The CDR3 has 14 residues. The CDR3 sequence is CASSPRVVWSPLHF. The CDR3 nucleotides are TGTGCCAGCAGTCCCAGGGTAGTGTGGTCACCCCTCCACTTT.

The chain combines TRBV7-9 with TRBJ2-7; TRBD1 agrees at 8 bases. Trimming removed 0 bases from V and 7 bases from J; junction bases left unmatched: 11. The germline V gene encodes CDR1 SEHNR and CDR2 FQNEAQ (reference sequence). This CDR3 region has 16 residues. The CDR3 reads CASSLAVDRVSQEQYF. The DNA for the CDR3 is TGTGCCAGCAGCTTAGCGGTGGACAGGGTTTCCCAGGAGCAGTACTTC. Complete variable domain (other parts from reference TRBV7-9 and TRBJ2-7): DTGVSQNPRHKITKRGQNVTFRCDPISEHNRLYWYRQTLGQGPEFLTYFQNEAQLEKSRLLSDRFSAERPKGSFSTLEIQRTEQGDSAMYLCASSLAVDRVSQEQYFGPGTRLTVT.

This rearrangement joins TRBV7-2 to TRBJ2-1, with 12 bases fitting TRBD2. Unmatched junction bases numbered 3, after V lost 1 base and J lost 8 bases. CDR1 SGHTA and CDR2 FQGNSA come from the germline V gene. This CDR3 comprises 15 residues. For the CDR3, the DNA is TGTGCCAGCAGCTTAGGACTAGCGGGGGACCATGAGCAGTTCTTC. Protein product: CASSLGLAGDHEQFF. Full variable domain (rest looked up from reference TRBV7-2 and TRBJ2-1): GAGVSQSPSNKVTEKGKDVELRCDPISGHTALYWYRQSLGQGLEFLIYFQGNSAPDKSGLPSDRFSAERTGGSVSTLTIQRTQQEDSAVYLCASSLGLAGDHEQFFGPGTRLTVL.

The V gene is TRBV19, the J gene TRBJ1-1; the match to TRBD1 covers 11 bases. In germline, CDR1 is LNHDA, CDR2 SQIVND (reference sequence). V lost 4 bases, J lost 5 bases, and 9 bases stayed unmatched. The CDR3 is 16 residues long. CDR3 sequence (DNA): TGTGCCAGTAGTACATGGACCGGGACAGGGGGAACTGAAGCTTTCTTT. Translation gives CASSTWTGTGGTEAFF.

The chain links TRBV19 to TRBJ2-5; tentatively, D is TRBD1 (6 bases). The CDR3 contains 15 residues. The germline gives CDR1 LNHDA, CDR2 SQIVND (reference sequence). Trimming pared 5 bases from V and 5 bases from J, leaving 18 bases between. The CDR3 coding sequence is TGTGCCAGTAGTGGGGGCGCGGTCCTGGGGGAGACCCAGTACTTC. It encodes CASSGGAVLGETQYF.

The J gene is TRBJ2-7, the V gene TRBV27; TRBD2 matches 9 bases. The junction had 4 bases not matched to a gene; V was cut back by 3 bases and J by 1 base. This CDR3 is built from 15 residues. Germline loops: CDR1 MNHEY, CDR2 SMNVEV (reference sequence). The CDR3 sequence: CASSFSGGSSYEQYF. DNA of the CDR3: TGTGCCAGCAGTTTTAGCGGGGGTTCTTCCTACGAGCAGTACTTC.

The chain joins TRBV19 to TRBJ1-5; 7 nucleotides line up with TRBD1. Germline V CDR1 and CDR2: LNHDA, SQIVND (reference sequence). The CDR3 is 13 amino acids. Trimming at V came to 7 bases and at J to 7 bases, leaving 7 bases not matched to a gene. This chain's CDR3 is CASTSGGGQPQHF. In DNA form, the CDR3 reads TGTGCCAGTACCTCAGGGGGTGGGCAGCCCCAGCATTTT.